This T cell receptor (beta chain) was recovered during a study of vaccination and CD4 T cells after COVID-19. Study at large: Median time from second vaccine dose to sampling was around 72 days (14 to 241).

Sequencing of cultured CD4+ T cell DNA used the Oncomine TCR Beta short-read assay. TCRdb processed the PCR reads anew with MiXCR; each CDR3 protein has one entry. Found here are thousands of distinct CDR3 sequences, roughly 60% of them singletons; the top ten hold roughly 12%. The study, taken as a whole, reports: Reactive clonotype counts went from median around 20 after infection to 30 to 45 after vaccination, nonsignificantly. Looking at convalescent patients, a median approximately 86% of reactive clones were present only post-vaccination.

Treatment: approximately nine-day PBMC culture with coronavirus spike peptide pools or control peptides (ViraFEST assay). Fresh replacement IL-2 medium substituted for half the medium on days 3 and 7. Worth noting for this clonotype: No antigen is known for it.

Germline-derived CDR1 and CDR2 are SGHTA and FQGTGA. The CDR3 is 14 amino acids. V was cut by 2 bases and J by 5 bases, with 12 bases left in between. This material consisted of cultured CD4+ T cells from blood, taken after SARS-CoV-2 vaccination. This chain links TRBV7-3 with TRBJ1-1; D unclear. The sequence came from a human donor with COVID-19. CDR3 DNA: TGTGCCAGCAGCTTAGCGGGATTGGGAACTGAAGCTTTCTTT. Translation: CASSLAGLGTEAFF.